Below, one TCR beta chain is given with its context. Its antigen is as yet unknown. The CDR3 has 15 residues. Germline CDR1 and CDR2: LNHDA and SQIVND (reference sequence). Trimming pared 2 bases from V and 4 bases from J, leaving 11 bases between. This specimen belongs to a study of T cells in Graves' hyperthyroidism and ophthalmopathy. Notes on the study in general: Blood shared most expanded thyroid clonotypes above 0.001.

Hyperthyroidism was newly diagnosed in patients aged 18 to 65 (duration under 2 months). PBMCs were sourced from approximately 10 ml fresh peripheral blood. RNA transcripts were the template for amplifying TCR beta CDR3 regions. First-round RT-PCR targeting the TCR CDR3 was performed with the HTBI primer set. Using its own MiXCR run on the multiplex PCR reads, TCRdb lists one record per CDR3 protein. The repertoire has approximately 640,000 distinct CDR3 sequences, 15% to 20% of them found once; the top ten carry 15% to 19%. The TCR sequence derives from a man aged 50 to 60 with Graves' hyperthyroidism. The V gene is TRBV19, the J gene TRBJ1-4; the D is unclear. Sequenced: blood. The CDR3 sequence is CASSIWTGDNEKLFF. The CDR3 DNA is TGTGCCAGTAGTATATGGACGGGAGATAATGAAAAACTGTTTTTT.